The 9 T cell receptor beta chains below come from one sample, sequenced in a study of cytomegalovirus exposure and HLA in healthy donors. TCRdb keeps only in-frame clones here, not all; method: immunoSEQ multiplex PCR. The table includes some 180,000 clones, roughly 86% detected once. Sequencing was performed on PBMCs. The receptors were gathered from a man under 40 in good health and CMV-seropositive.

CDR3 amino acids: CASSPLGGLVTEAFF. The DNA of the CDR3 is TGCGCCAGCAGCCCCCTCGGTGGCTTAGTCACTGAAGCTTTCTTT. This sequence joins TRBV5-1 and TRBJ1-1; no reliable D call. Germline values: CDR1 SGHRS, CDR2 YFSETQ. The V and J ends lost 4 bases and 4 bases respectively, with 17 bases between them. The CDR3 runs 15 residues.

The genes are TRBV29-1 and TRBJ2-4; TRBD1 matches at 7 bases. V trimming: 0 bases; J trimming: 5 bases; junction bases outside the gene matches: 7. This CDR3 has 15 residues. Per the germline V gene, CDR1 is SQVTM and CDR2 is ANQGSEA. The DNA for the CDR3 is TGCAGCGTTGAAGATTCCGGGACAGAAGAAAACATTCAGTACTTC. It yields the protein CSVEDSGTEENIQYF.

The chain is built from TRBV4-3 and TRBJ2-6; D assignment may be TRBD1 or TRBD2 (5 bases each). CDR3 length equals 18 residues. Trimming took off 0 bases at V and 0 bases at J, with 12 bases between the two ends. CDR1 is LGHNA and CDR2 is YSLEER in the germline V gene. The CDR3 region is CASSQDLPGSSGANVLTF. In DNA, the CDR3 is TGCGCCAGCAGCCAAGATTTGCCAGGGAGCTCTGGGGCCAACGTCCTGACTTTC.

This chain joins TRBV28 and TRBJ2-2; 7 nucleotides line up with TRBD2. J gave up 8 bases and V 6 bases, and 18 bases lay outside the gene matches. CDR1 and CDR2 (germline): MDHEN, SYDVKM. The CDR3 has 17 residues. The CDR3: CASSAPRDYPRRGELFF. CDR3 DNA: TGTGCCAGCAGCGCCCCGCGGGACTACCCCAGGAGAGGGGAGCTGTTTTTT.

CDR3 DNA sequence: TGTGCCAGCAGCTCGGGCCTGTCCGGAGAGACCCAGTACTTC. It encodes CASSSGLSGETQYF. V is TRBV9 and J is TRBJ2-5, with D unclear. The germline V and J ends were trimmed by 4 bases and 4 bases, with 14 bases remaining between them. In germline, CDR1 is SGDLS, CDR2 YYNGEE. This CDR3 contains 14 residues.

This clone was seen a handful of times. The gene calls are TRBV11-3 and TRBJ2-1; D gene unclear. Per germline, CDR1 SGHNT and CDR2 YENEEA. This CDR3 contains 15 residues. V was pared by 1 base and J by 1 base, with 8 bases between. CDR3: CASSLGGESYNEQFF. CDR3 nucleotides: TGTGCCAGCAGCTTAGGTGGAGAGTCCTACAATGAGCAGTTCTTC.

The gene calls are TRBV14 and TRBJ1-3; tentative D call: TRBD1 (6 bases). Trimming shortened V by 1 base and J by 2 bases, and 6 bases separated the two germline ends. Germline lookup yields CDR1 SGHDN and CDR2 FVKESK. The CDR3 is 14 residues long. The CDR3, as DNA: TGTGCCAGCAGCCAAGGGACAGCTGGAAACACCATATATTTT. Encoded protein: CASSQGTAGNTIYF.

The chain has TRBV10-3 and TRBJ1-5; D perhaps matches TRBD1 (5 bases). V dropped 7 bases and J dropped 3 bases, with 10 bases sitting between them. The length of the CDR3 is 13 residues. Germline lookup yields CDR1 ENHRY and CDR2 SYGVKD. The CDR3 spells CAIKDSYNQPQHF. The CDR3 nucleotides read TGTGCCATCAAAGACAGCTACAATCAGCCCCAGCATTTT.

The chain is built from TRBV2 and TRBJ2-5; D ambiguous. V was trimmed by 6 bases and J by 2 bases, leaving 13 bases between them. This CDR3 region has 14 residues. CDR1 SNHLY and CDR2 FYNNEI come from the germline V gene. In nucleotides, the CDR3 is TGTGCCAGCAGGGAGACGGGTCTACAAGAGACCCAGTACTTC. Its translation: CASRETGLQETQYF.